The rows below give T cell receptor beta chains drawn from one sample of a study of T cell repertoires in cytomegalovirus infection. TCRdb re-called the reads with MiXCR, one entry per CDR3 protein. The top ten hold around 18% of the sample, which has tens of thousands of distinct CDR3 sequences, around 20% seen once. Their target antigens are unknown. The sample comprised PBMCs, sequenced either directly or after in vitro stimulation (not recorded which). The source is a human donor in good health (CMV status not recorded). Some clones in this sample may be carry-over from other donors' samples. Each CDR3 is given with its conserved first and last residue. A D gene is named only where the DNA matches it firmly. The listing skips clone size in some rows; elsewhere it reads once, few, many or a size class.

>TRBJ2-7|few|TRBV19|-
TGTGCCAGTGGACCGTACTACGAGCAGTACTTC
CASGPYYEQYF
>TRBJ2-3|few|TRBV6-2/TRBV6-3|-
TGTGCCAGCAGTTTCTCCTCGGGGAACACAGATACGCAGTATTTT
CASSFSSGNTDTQYF
>TRBJ2-3|few|TRBV19|-
TGTGCCAGTAGCGCGACGGGACTCGGCACAGATACGCAGTATTTT
CASSATGLGTDTQYF
>TRBJ1-2|-|TRBV2|-
TGTGCCAGCAGTGTCGAGAGGGTGGGAGATGGCTACACCTTC
CASSVERVGDGYTF
>TRBJ2-3|many|TRBV29-1|TRBD1
TGCAGCGTCCTACTCGACAGGGTTTTCATACATCCTCGGTATACGCAGTATTTT
CSVLLDRVFIHPRYTQYF
>TRBJ2-3|once|TRBV6-5|-
TGTGCCAGCAGCCTCGGGACCTTCACGACAGATACGCAGTATTTT
CASSLGTFTTDTQYF
>TRBJ2-1|-|TRBV6-1|-
TGTGCCAGCAGTGACTTTATTAATGAGCAGTTCTTC
CASSDFINEQFF
>TRBJ2-2|-|TRBV4-3|TRBD2
TGCGCCAGCAGCCAGAGCGGCCCTAGGGCTAGCGGGAGCCACGGGGAGCTGTTTTTT
CASSQSGPRASGSHGELFF
>TRBJ2-5|many|TRBV7-6|-
TGTGCCAGCAGCTTACTATTAGGAGGAGGGGGCCAAGAGACCCAGTACTTC
CASSLLLGGGGQETQYF
>TRBJ1-5|-|TRBV5-6|-
TGTGCCAGCAGCGCCCATAATCAGCCCCAGCATTTT
CASSAHNQPQHF
>TRBJ2-7|-|TRBV11-2|-
TGTGCCAGCAGCTTAGTTCGGACTACCTACGAGCAGTACTTC
CASSLVRTTYEQYF
>TRBJ1-1|many|TRBV10-3|-
TGTGCCATCACCGAGGGGAGGGGGGCAGAGGGAAAGAACACTGAAGCTTTCTTT
CAITEGRGAEGKNTEAFF
>TRBJ1-5|-|TRBV6-5|-
TGTGCCAGCAGTTACGTCGGAGGGAGTCAGCCCCAGCATTTT
CASSYVGGSQPQHF
>TRBJ1-1|-|TRBV7-6|-
TGTGCCAGCAGCTTAGACCGGGGGAACACTGAAGCTCTCTTT
CASSLDRGNTEALF
>TRBJ1-1|few|TRBV28|-
TGTGCCAGCAGTTCCCCCGTCGCCAGTAGTGAAGCTTTCTTT
CASSSPVASSEAFF
>TRBJ1-4|-|TRBV5-6|TRBD1
TGTGCCAGCAGCTCCCGACAGGGATTCAATGAAAAACTGTTTTTT
CASSSRQGFNEKLFF
>TRBJ2-1|-|TRBV12-3/TRBV12-4|-
TGTGCCAGCAGTTTCCGGCGGGGCGGGAACAATGAGCAGTTCTTC
CASSFRRGGNNEQFF
>TRBJ2-2|many|TRBV7-2|-
TGTGCCAGCAGCTTATTGATGGGAGGAAACACCGGGGAGCTGTTTTTT
CASSLLMGGNTGELFF
>TRBJ1-2|-|TRBV10-3|-
TGTGCCAGCGACGGGGGGGCAAATAACTATGGCTACACCTTC
CASDGGANNYGYTF
>TRBJ2-7|-|TRBV29-1|TRBD2
TGCAGCGTCCGAGGTAGCGGGCCTCCCTACGAGCAGTACTTC
CSVRGSGPPYEQYF
>TRBJ2-7|-|TRBV4-3|-
TGCGCCAGCAGCCAAGATACCGGGGGTGGGTACGAGCAGTACTTC
CASSQDTGGGYEQYF
>TRBJ1-2|-|TRBV7-6|-
TGTGCCAGCAGCTTAGTCGTGGAGAACTATGGCTACACCTTC
CASSLVVENYGYTF
>TRBJ2-5|few|TRBV2|-
TGTGCCAGCAGTGGTTCTATTGGAGAGACCCAGTACTTC
CASSGSIGETQYF
>TRBJ2-7|many|TRBV2|TRBD1
TGTGCCAGCACAAGGACAGGGGGCGGCTACGAGCAGTACTTC
CASTRTGGGYEQYF
>TRBJ1-2|many|TRBV7-9|-
TGTGCCAGCAGCTTAAAGGCGGCTAACTATGGCTACACCTTC
CASSLKAANYGYTF
>TRBJ1-1|-|TRBV20-1|-
TGCAGTGCGCCGGTGAACACTGAAGCTTTCTTT
CSAPVNTEAFF
>TRBJ2-7|many|TRBV12-3/TRBV12-4|-
TGTGCCAGCAGTTTCGACCTCAATATCTACGAGCAGTACTTC
CASSFDLNIYEQYF
>TRBJ1-1|-|TRBV20-1|TRBD1
TGCAGTGCTAGGGAGGGGGCCGGGCACACTGAAGCTTTCTTT
CSAREGAGHTEAFF
>TRBJ2-7|-|TRBV11-2|TRBD2
TGTGCCAGCAGCCCCAGCGGACTAGCGGGCTACGAGCAGTACTTC
CASSPSGLAGYEQYF
>TRBJ2-2|few|TRBV6-1|TRBD2
TGTGCCAGCCGCGGACTAGCGGGAGGGAGTAGGGCCGGGGAGCTGTTTTTT
CASRGLAGGSRAGELFF
>TRBJ2-1|-|TRBV9|-
TGTGCCAGCACCCCCGAGATAGCCCCCTACAATGAGCAGTTCTTC
CASTPEIAPYNEQFF
>TRBJ2-1|-|TRBV2|TRBD2
TGTGCCAGCGATGGAAAGACTAGCGGGGCAGACAATGAGCAGTTCTTC
CASDGKTSGADNEQFF
>TRBJ2-1|-|TRBV12-3/TRBV12-4|-
TGTGCCAGCCACGACGGCAATGAGCAGTTCTTC
CASHDGNEQFF
>TRBJ2-1|-|TRBV20-1|-
TGCAGTGCTAGTGGTTTCTGGGCAGGGCAGCAGTTCTTC
CSASGFWAGQQFF
>TRBJ2-7|few|TRBV19|-
TGTGCCAGTAGTACCTTGACAGGCCCGGACGAGCAGTACTTC
CASSTLTGPDEQYF
>TRBJ1-1|many|TRBV27|-
TGTGCCAGCACCCCCGGGACGGCGAACACTGAAGCTTTCTTT
CASTPGTANTEAFF
>TRBJ1-2|many|TRBV7-2|-
TGTGCCAGCAGCTCCACGTGGGGGGCGCGGGGCTACACCTTC
CASSSTWGARGYTF
>TRBJ1-4|many|TRBV6-5|TRBD1
TGTGCCAGCAGTAGCCGACAGGGGGCCTTGACTAATGAAAAACTGTTTTTT
CASSSRQGALTNEKLFF
>TRBJ1-6|-|TRBV27|-
TGTGCCAGCAGGGGAGTGAATTCACCCCTCCACTTT
CASRGVNSPLHF
>TRBJ1-6|few|TRBV27|TRBD1
TGTGCCAGCAGTTTAAGTCGGCCAGGGGGCACCTATAATTCACCCCTCCACTTT
CASSLSRPGGTYNSPLHF
>TRBJ2-1|few|TRBV7-2|TRBD2
TGTGCCAGCAGCTTTACGACTAGCGTTTACAATGAGCAGTTCTTC
CASSFTTSVYNEQFF
>TRBJ2-1|few|TRBV12-3/TRBV12-4|TRBD2
TGTGCCAGCAGGGCGGGGGGGGGGAGCGGTGAGCAGTTCTTC
CASRAGGGSGEQFF
>TRBJ2-3|many|TRBV5-4|-
TGTGCCAGCAGCTTGGCAAGTAGGCCGGCGGTAGATACGCAGTATTTT
CASSLASRPAVDTQYF
>TRBJ2-7|-|TRBV28|-
TGTGCCAGCAGTCCCGAGGTGTCCTACGAGCAGTACTTC
CASSPEVSYEQYF
>TRBJ2-3|-|TRBV4-2|-
TGTGCCAGCAGCCAAACCTATACAGCGGCTAACACAGATACGCAGTATTTT
CASSQTYTAANTDTQYF
>TRBJ2-5|many|TRBV4-1|TRBD1
TGCGCCAGCAGCGATGGGACAGGGGGTATGGAGACCCAGTACTTC
CASSDGTGGMETQYF
>TRBJ1-2|-|TRBV2|-
TGTGCCAGTGGGGGAGACTATGGCTACACCTTC
CASGGDYGYTF
>TRBJ2-7|-|TRBV27|TRBD1
TGTGCCAGCAGTTTTGGGACAGGGGGCGACGAGCAGTACTTC
CASSFGTGGDEQYF
>TRBJ1-2|-|TRBV5-1|-
TGCGCCAGCAGCTTGGGGGCGGTCGTCAATGGCTACACCTTC
CASSLGAVVNGYTF
>TRBJ1-2|-|TRBV29-1|TRBD1
TGCAGCGTTAACCGGGACAGCGAATTGAACTATGGCTACACCTTC
CSVNRDSELNYGYTF
>TRBJ2-7|-|TRBV2|-
TGTGCCAGCTCCCTAGGGGGGGCCTCATATTCTTACGAGCAGTACTTC
CASSLGGASYSYEQYF
>TRBJ2-3|many|TRBV7-2|-
TGTGCCAGCAGCCCCGGGGAGGCTAGCACAGATACGCAGTATTTT
CASSPGEASTDTQYF
>TRBJ2-3|many|TRBV20-1|-
TGCAGTGCTATACCGGTACCGGATACGCAGTATTTT
CSAIPVPDTQYF
>TRBJ2-7|-|TRBV5-6|-
TGTGCCAGCAGCCCTCGACGGTATCCGGGATCCAGCTACGAGCAGTACTTC
CASSPRRYPGSSYEQYF